This T cell receptor beta chain was obtained from a study of T cells in Graves' hyperthyroidism and ophthalmopathy. Study summary: Before any treatment, at initial diagnosis, peripheral blood was collected.

This clonotype appeared many times. Its antigen remains unknown. V gave up 6 bases and J gave up 1 base; unmatched junction bases: 7. This CDR3 contains 15 residues. CDR1 is SGHAT and CDR2 is FQNNGV in the germline V gene. Fresh peripheral blood, approximately 10 ml, yielded the PBMCs. Broader study findings: Among clonotypes expanded in thyroid above 0.001, most were also found in blood.

TCR beta CDR3 sequences were amplified from RNA transcripts. The study used the HTBI primer set for a first-round RT-PCR of the TCR CDR3. TCRdb used MiXCR to reprocess the multiplex PCR reads, holding one entry per CDR3 protein. The sample carries 600,000 to 850,000 distinct CDR3 sequences, 18% recorded once. This chain connects TRBV11-2 to TRBJ1-1; 8 bases match TRBD1. The receptor's source is a woman in her forties or fifties with Graves' hyperthyroidism that later progressed to Graves' ophthalmopathy. The material sequenced was blood. The CDR3 DNA is TGTGCCAGCAGAGCTACCGGGACAGGGAACACTGAAGCTTTCTTT. Translation gives CASRATGTGNTEAFF. The full variable domain, in which reference TRBV11-2 and TRBJ1-1 provide the parts outside the CDR3, is EAGVAQSPRYKIIEKRQSVAFWCNPISGHATLYWYQQILGQGPKLLIQFQNNGVVDDSQLPKDRFSAERLKGVDSTLKIQPAKLEDSAVYLCASRATGTGNTEAFFGQGTRLTVV.